This T cell receptor (beta chain) was documented in a study of cytomegalovirus exposure and HLA in healthy donors. The CDR3 contains 12 residues. V was trimmed by 10 bases and J by 3 bases, leaving 12 bases between them. CDR1 is MDHEN and CDR2 is SYDVKM in the germline V gene. Findings and caveats of the study: Productive status was seen about 87% or about 30% of the time for most TCR beta V segments in an earlier analysis.

The PCR employed 60 Vbeta primers together with 13 Jbeta primers. Libraries were prepared by immunoSEQ multiplex PCR; TCRdb keeps only in-frame clonotypes and omits some of them. The table records tens of thousands of clones, 74% of them present only once. In the case of this clone: The antigen is undetermined.

The chain has TRBV28 and TRBJ1-2; D perhaps matches TRBD1 (5 bases). The clonotype was recovered from a woman aged 30 to 39 in good health and CMV-seropositive. The sequencing sample was made of PBMCs. The CDR3 DNA reads as TGTGCCACGCGGGGCCGATACTATGGCTACACCTTC. It is translated as CATRGRYYGYTF.